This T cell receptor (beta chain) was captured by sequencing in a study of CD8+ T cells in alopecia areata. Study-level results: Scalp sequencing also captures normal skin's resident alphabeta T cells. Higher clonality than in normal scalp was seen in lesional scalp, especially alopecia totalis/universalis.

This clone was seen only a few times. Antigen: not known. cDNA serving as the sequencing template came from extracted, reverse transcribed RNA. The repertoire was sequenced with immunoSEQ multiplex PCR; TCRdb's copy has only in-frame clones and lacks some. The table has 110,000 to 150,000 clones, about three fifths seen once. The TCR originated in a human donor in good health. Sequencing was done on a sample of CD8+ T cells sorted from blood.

DNA for the CDR3: TGCAGCGTTGAACCGTCAAGGGGCGGCACTGAAGCTTTCTTT. Translated: CSVEPSRGGTEAFF. This chain uses TRBV29-1 with TRBJ1-1; possible D gene TRBD1, 5 bases. Trimming removed 2 bases at V and 4 bases at J, with 14 bases between. The V gene's germline CDR1 is SQVTM and CDR2 ANQGSEA. This CDR3 has 14 residues.